This TCR beta chain was retrieved from a study of T-cell reconstitution after alpha-beta-depleted transplantation in children. Germline trimming cut 0 bases from V and 4 bases from J; bases unmatched to any gene: 1. The CDR3 spans 15 residues. Unique molecular identifiers were incorporated during preparation of the TCRbeta library. MiXCR, run by TCRdb on the PCR reads, gives a single entry per CDR3 protein. The table records roughly 200,000 distinct CDR3 sequences, around 9.5% of them present only once. This clonotype was seen many times. The receptor was derived from a human donor who donated a stem cell graft to a child with acute lymphoblastic leukemia. This sequence joins TRBV12-3 or TRBV12-4 and TRBJ2-5, with TRBD2 matching over 11 bases. The specimen was PBMCs from the stem cell graft donor, collected from the stem cell graft. The DNA of the CDR3 is TGTGCCAGCAGTTTAGCGCTAGCGGGGGGAGAGACCCAGTACTTC. Translating it yields CASSLALAGGETQYF.